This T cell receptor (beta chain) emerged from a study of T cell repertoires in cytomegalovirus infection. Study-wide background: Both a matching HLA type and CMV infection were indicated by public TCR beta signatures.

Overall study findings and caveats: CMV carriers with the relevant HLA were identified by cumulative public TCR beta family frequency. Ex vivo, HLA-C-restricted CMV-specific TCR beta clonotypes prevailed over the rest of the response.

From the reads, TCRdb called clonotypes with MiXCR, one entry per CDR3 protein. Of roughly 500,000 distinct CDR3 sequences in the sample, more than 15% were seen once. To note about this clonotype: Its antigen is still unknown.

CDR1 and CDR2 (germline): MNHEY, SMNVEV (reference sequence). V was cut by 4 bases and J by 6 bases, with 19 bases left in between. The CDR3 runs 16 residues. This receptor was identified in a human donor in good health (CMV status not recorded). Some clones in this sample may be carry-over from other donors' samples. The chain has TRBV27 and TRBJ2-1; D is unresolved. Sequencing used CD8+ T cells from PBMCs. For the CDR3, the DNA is TGTGCCAGCAGTTCCTACAGCTCCTGGTCTGGCAATGAGCAGTTCTTC. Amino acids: CASSSYSSWSGNEQFF.